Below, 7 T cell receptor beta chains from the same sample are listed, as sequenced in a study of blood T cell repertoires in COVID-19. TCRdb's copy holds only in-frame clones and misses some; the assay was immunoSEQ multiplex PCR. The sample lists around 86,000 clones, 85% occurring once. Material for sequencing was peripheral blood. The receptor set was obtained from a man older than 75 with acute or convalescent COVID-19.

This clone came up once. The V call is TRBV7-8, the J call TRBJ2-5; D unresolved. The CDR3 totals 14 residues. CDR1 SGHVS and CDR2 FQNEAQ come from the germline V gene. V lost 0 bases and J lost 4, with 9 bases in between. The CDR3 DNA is TGTGCCAGCAGCTTAGCTCTAGTTTTAGAGACCCAGTACTTC. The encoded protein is CASSLALVLETQYF.

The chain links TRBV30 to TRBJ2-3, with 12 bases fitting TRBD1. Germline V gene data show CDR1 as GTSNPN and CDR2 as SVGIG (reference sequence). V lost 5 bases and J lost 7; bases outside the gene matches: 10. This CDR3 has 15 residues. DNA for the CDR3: TGTGCCTGGCACGGACGGGACAGGGGGCTTCATACGCAGTATTTT. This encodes CAWHGRDRGLHTQYF.

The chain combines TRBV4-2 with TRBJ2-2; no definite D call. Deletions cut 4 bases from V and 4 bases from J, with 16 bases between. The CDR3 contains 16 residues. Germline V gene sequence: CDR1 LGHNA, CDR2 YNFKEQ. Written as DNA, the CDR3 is TGTGCCAGCAGCCTAAAGTCGTCAGCGCCCACCGGGGAGCTGTTTTTT. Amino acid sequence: CASSLKSSAPTGELFF.

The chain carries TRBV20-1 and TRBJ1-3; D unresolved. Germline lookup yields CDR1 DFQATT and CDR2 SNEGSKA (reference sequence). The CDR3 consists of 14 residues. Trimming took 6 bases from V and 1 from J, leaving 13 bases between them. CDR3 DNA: TGCAGTGCCAGTGCGGGTGGTTCTGGAAACACCATATATTTT. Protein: CSASAGGSGNTIYF.

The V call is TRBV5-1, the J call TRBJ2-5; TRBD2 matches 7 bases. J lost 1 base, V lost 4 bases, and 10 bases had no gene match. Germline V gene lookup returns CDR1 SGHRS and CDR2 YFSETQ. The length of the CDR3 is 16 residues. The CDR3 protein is CASSQSGGTFQETQYF. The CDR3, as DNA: TGCGCCAGCAGCCAGTCGGGGGGAACTTTCCAAGAGACCCAGTACTTC.

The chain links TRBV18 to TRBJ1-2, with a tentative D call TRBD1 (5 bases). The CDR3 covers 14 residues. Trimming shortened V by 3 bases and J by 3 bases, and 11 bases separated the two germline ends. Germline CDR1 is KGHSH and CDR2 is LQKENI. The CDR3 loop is CASSPTQGDYGYTF. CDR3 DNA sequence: TGTGCCAGCTCACCCACACAAGGGGACTATGGCTACACCTTC. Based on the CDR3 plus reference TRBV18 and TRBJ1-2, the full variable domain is NAGVMQNPRHLVRRRGQEARLRCSPMKGHSHVYWYRQLPEEGLKFMVYLQKENIIDESGMPKERFSAEFPKEGPSILRIQQVVRGDSAAYFCASSPTQGDYGYTFGSGTRLTVV.

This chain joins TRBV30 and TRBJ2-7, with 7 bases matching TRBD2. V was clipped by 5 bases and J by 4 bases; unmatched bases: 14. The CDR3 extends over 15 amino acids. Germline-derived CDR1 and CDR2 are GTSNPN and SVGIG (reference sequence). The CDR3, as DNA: TGTGCCTGGGGATTGGGGGGAGGGAGGTTATACGAGCAGTACTTC. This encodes CAWGLGGGRLYEQYF.